Each of the 3 T cell receptor beta chains below was sequenced from the same sample in a study of shared clonotypes between healthy human individuals. Data came from immunoSEQ multiplex PCR; TCRdb stores just in-frame clones and leaves some out. This table holds about 2 million clones, 95% found once. The sequenced sample was naive CD4+ T cells sorted from blood. Indicated subset: CD45RA+ positively selected. The receptors were sampled from a man between 18 and 35 years old in good health.

The chain joins TRBV7-6 to TRBJ2-1; 8 bases map to TRBD1. Per the germline V gene, CDR1 is SGHVS and CDR2 is FNYEAQ. V lost 5 bases and J lost 3; bases outside the gene matches: 3. The CDR3 sequence is 14 residues long. The CDR3 region has the DNA TGTGCCAGCAGCCGGGGACAGGTCTACAATGAGCAGTTCTTC. Protein product: CASSRGQVYNEQFF. Drawing the rest from reference TRBV7-6 and TRBJ2-1, the complete variable domain is GAGVSQSPRYKVTKRGQDVALRCDPISGHVSLYWYRQALGQGPEFLTYFNYEAQQDKSGLPNDRFSAERPEGSISTLTIQRTEQRDSAMYRCASSRGQVYNEQFFGPGTRLTVL.

This clone has only one observation. The J gene is TRBJ1-1, the V gene TRBV7-2; D is possibly TRBD1 (5 bases). CDR1 is SGHTA and CDR2 is FQGNSA in the germline V gene. V lost 5 bases and J 4 bases, leaving 8 bases between the germline ends. This CDR3 spans 12 amino acids. CDR3: CASSPGTTEAFF. The CDR3 DNA sequence: TGTGCCAGCAGCCCAGGGACCACTGAAGCTTTCTTT.

The count of this clone is one. V usage is TRBV19 and J usage is TRBJ2-1, with TRBD1 matching over 8 bases. The CDR3 contains 15 residues. Looked up from germline, CDR1 is LNHDA and CDR2 is SQIVND (reference sequence). Germline trimming cut 3 bases from V and 7 bases from J; bases unmatched to any gene: 8. CDR3 residues: CASSIPGGWKNEQFF. DNA of the CDR3: TGTGCCAGTAGTATCCCAGGGGGCTGGAAAAATGAGCAGTTCTTC.